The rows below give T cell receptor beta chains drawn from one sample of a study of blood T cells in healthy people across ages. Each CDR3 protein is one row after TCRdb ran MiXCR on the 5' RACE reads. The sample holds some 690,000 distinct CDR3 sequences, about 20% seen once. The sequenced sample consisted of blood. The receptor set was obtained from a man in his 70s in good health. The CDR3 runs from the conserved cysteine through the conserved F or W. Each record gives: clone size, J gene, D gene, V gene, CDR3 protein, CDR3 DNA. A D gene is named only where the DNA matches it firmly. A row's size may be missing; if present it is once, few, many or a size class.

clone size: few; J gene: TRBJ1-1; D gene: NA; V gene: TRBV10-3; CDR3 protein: CAISDRGGNTEAFF; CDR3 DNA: TGTGCCATCAGTGATCGGGGTGGGAACACTGAAGCTTTCTTT
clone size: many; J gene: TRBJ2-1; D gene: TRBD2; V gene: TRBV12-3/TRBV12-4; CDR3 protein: CASSARLAGGQNEQFF; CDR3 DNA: TGTGCCAGCAGTGCCCGACTAGCGGGAGGTCAGAATGAGCAGTTCTTC
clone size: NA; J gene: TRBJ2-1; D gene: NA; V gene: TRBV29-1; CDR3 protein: CSVGGGADNEQFF; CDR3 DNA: TGCAGCGTTGGGGGGGGCGCAGACAATGAGCAGTTCTTC
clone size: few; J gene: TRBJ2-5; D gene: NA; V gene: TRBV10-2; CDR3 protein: CASSPRPAEAQYF; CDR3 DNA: TGCGCCAGCAGCCCCCGCCCTGCCGAAGCCCAGTACTTC
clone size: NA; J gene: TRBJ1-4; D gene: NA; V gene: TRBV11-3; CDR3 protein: CASSTDRIYEKLFF; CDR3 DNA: TGTGCCAGCAGCACCGACAGGATTTATGAAAAACTGTTTTTT
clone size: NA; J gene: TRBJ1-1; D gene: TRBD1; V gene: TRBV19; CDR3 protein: CASSPQRTQGAKVNTEAFF; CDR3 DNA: TGTGCCAGTAGTCCGCAACGTACACAGGGGGCGAAGGTGAACACTGAAGCTTTCTTT
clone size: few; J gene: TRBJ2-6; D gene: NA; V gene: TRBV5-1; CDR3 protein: CASSSHSGGANVLTF; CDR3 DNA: TGCGCCAGCAGCTCTCACAGTGGTGGGGCCAACGTCCTGACTTTC
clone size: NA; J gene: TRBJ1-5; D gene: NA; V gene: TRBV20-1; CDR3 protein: CSARGDSHQPQHF; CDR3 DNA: TGCAGTGCTAGAGGAGATAGCCATCAGCCCCAGCATTTT
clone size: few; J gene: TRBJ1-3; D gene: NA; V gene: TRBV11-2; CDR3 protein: CASSSGSTIYF; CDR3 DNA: TGTGCCAGCAGCTCAGGGAGCACCATATATTTT
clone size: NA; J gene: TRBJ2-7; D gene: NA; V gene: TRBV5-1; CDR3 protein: CASSSQGHPAGYEQYF; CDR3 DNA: TGCGCCAGCAGCTCACAGGGCCACCCGGCCGGCTACGAGCAGTACTTC
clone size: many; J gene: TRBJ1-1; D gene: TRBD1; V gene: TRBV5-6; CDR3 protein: CASSLQGATEAFF; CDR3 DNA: TGTGCCAGCAGTCTCCAGGGGGCGACTGAAGCTTTCTTT
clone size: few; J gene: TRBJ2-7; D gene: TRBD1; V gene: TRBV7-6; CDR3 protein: CASSLGGQGYEQYF; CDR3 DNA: TGTGCCAGCAGCTTAGGGGGACAGGGCTACGAGCAGTACTTC
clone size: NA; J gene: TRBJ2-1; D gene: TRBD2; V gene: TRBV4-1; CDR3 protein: CASSHPSGLGGEQFF; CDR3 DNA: TGCGCCAGCAGCCACCCTAGCGGCCTGGGGGGTGAGCAGTTCTTC
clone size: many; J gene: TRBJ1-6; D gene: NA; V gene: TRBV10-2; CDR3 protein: CASSDGQSNSPLHF; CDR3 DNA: TGCGCCAGCAGTGATGGCCAATCAAATTCACCCCTCCACTTT
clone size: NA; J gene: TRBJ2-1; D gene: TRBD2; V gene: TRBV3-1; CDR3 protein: CASSQDLAGAKEQFF; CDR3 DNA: TGTGCCAGCAGCCAAGATCTAGCGGGAGCTAAGGAGCAGTTCTTC
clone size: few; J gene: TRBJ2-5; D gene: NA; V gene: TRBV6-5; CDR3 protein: CASSYLQEYQETQYF; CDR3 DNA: TGTGCCAGCAGTTACCTACAGGAGTACCAAGAGACCCAGTACTTC
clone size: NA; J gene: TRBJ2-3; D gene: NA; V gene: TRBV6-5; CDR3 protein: CASSLWRGPQYF; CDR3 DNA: TGTGCCAGCAGTCTCTGGAGGGGACCGCAGTATTTT
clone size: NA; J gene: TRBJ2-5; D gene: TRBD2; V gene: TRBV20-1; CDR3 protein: CSARGREYQETQYF; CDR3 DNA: TGCAGTGCTAGGGGGAGGGAGTACCAAGAGACCCAGTACTTC
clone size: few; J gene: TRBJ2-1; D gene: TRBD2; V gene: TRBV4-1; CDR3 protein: CASSQEAGLAVEQFF; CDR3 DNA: TGCGCCAGCAGCCAAGAGGCGGGACTAGCTGTTGAGCAGTTCTTC
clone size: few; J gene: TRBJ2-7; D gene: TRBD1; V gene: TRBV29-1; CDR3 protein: CSARQGSDSYEQYF; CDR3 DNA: TGCAGCGCCCGACAGGGGTCTGATTCCTACGAGCAGTACTTC
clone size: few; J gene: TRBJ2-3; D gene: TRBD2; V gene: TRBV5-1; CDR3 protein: CASSLKVAGGPDTQYF; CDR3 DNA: TGCGCCAGCAGCTTGAAGGTAGCGGGGGGACCAGATACGCAGTATTTT
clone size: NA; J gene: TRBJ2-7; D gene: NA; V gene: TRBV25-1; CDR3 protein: CASSVRTVAYEQYF; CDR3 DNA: TGTGCCAGCAGTGTACGGACGGTGGCCTACGAGCAGTACTTC
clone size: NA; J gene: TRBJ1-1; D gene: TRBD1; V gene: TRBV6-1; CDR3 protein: CARPNLWGQMNTEAFF; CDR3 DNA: TGTGCCAGACCAAATCTATGGGGACAGATGAACACTGAAGCTTTCTTT
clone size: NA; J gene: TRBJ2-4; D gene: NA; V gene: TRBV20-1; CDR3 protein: CSANPSAHQSKNIQYF; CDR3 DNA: TGCAGTGCGAACCCTAGCGCCCATCAATCCAAAAACATTCAGTACTTC
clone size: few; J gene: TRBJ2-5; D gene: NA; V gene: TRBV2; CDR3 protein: CASSETRPQETQYF; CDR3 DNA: TGTGCCAGCAGTGAGACTAGACCTCAAGAGACCCAGTACTTC